This TCR beta chain was retrieved from a study of beta chain features in type 1 diabetes. Expressed TCRB transcripts were sequenced, since all the RNA that had been isolated was reverse transcribed. Libraries were prepared by immunoSEQ multiplex PCR; TCRdb keeps only in-frame clonotypes and omits some of them. The sample includes approximately 150,000 clones, 10% to 15% seen only once; the top ten take under 1.5%. General study findings and limits: TCRB CDR3s were moderately but significantly shorter in Type 1 diabetes patients in all four CD4+ subsets.

This clone was found a few times. No antigen is known for it. Germline lookup yields CDR1 SGHRS and CDR2 YFSETQ. The CDR3 is 13 residues long. Trimming took 1 base from V and 9 from J, leaving 11 bases between them. The V and J genes are TRBV5-1 and TRBJ2-1; D call uncertain. The TCR sequence derives from a man aged 18-30 years with type 1 diabetes. The source material was central memory CD4+ T cells from blood. In nucleotides, the CDR3 is TGCGCCAGCAGCTTGAGTAGCTTCGGTGAGCAGTTCTTC. This encodes CASSLSSFGEQFF.